This T cell receptor beta chain was sequenced during a study of tissue T cells after allogeneic stem cell transplantation (dated by TCRdb to 2022 to 2024). About the study as a whole: For tissues with multiple samples, a pathologist reviewed H&E sections and gave sequencing priority to samples with histologically apparent lymphocytes. The human part of the study was a prospective observational study with no blinding and no randomization. TCR beta repertoires were profiled across many tissues obtained from research autopsies of patients with and without GVHD, as well as in mouse models of GVHD. The research as a whole found: In both patients and mice, only a limited portion of the TCR repertoire detected in tissues was captured by blood and spleen T cells. A small and clinically heterogeneous patient cohort was studied, and sampling depth was acknowledged as a limitation. No blood samples were available from the non-GVHD comparator patients. The study did not establish which tissue TCRs were alloreactive or antigen-specific, and some clones may have been host cells that persisted. Only a few T cell clones appeared in more than one patient, yet motif-based clustering showed tissue-specific repertoire signatures that were shared between patients. Within patients, how anatomically similar tissues were was a major factor shaping TCR repertoire composition, regardless of disease or transplant status.

Sample time point, as interpreted from the label and publication: human tissue collected at research (rapid) autopsy. For comparison, three non-HCT patients with other cancers were selected retrospectively, each having at least five GI tract samples and no known GI disease at death. After a median post-mortem interval of about 9 hours, the autopsy tissues collected included GI sites spanning esophagus to rectum, along with liver, skin and lymphoid organs including spleen. Autopsy specimens were bisected, with one portion flash-frozen in liquid nitrogen and the rest formalin-fixed; GI outer muscle layers were removed. Genomic DNA was extracted from frozen tissues using the Mag-Bind Blood & Tissue DNA HDQ 96 Kit on a Chemagic 360 or the DNeasy Blood & Tissue Kit. Because of concern about red blood cell contamination, extracted DNA was further purified using the Genomic DNA Clean & Concentrator-25 kit.

Compared with germline, V lacks 6 bases and J lacks 0 bases; bases without a gene match: 21. Reading from cysteine to phenylalanine, the CDR3 counts 20 amino acids. The CDR3 DNA has 60 bases and is translated from base 1. The germline V gene provides CDR1 MDHEN and CDR2 SYDVKM. Turning to this clone: The specificity of this receptor is unknown. No base quality values were provided; no much bigger clone lies one nucleotide off.

Libraries were made using the immunoSEQ multiplex PCR assay. Adaptive Biotechnologies performed TCRbeta CDR3 sequencing at survey depth and reported CDR3 sequences, V/J genes, productive frequency, and template counts. TCR beta CDR3 regions were amplified from genomic DNA instead of RNA. The published analysis was carried out like this. Pairwise repertoire overlap between tissues was quantified with Jensen-Shannon divergence, where 1 means complete divergence and 0 identical. Tissues were clustered by single-linkage agglomerative hierarchical clustering of pairwise JSD values, and the clustering results were displayed as dendrograms. GLIPH2 was run on all patient samples with simulation_depth 1000, kmer_min_depth 3 and cdr3_length_cutoff 8, and groups with more than two unique CDR3s were retained. In a standardized tissue-overlap score, Jaccard GLIPH-group overlap across patients was extrapolated to a standard repertoire size of 1000 clones. Linear mixed-effect models, with tissue included as a fixed effect and individual included as a random effect, were used to assess associations of diversity with clinical or experimental variables. TCRdb mirrors the immuneACCESS table, restricted to in-frame sequences. Some clones are absent from its copies; in checked studies, under half trace to an unresolved V gene, and the reason for the others is unknown. V, J and clone size were drawn from that table, and D and trimming were deduced from the DNA. This sample holds 9,000 to 10,000 clones; 45% to 70% were observed only once. The ten largest make up about 20% of the sample.

This clonotype was sampled from a female donor of 60 years or more with lung cancer. This chain is built from TRBV28 and TRBJ2-7; a stretch of 9 junction bases matches TRBD2. Sequenced here: tissue from the jejunum, sampled at autopsy. The CDR3 region reads CASRSGTSYQSWWSSYEQYF. The nucleotides are TGTGCCAGCAGGAGCGGGACTAGCTATCAGTCTTGGTGGAGCTCCTACGAGCAGTACTTC.